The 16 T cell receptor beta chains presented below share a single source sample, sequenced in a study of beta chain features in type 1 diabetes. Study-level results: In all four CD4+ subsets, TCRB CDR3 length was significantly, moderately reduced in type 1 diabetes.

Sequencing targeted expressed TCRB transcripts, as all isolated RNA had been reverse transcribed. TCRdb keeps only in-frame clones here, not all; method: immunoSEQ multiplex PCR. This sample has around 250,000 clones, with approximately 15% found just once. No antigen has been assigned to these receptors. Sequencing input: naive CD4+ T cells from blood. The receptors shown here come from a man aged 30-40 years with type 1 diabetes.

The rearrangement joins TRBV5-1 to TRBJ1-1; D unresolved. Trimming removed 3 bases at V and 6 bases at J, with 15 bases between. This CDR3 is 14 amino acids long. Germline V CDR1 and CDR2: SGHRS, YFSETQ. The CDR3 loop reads CASSSAADGAEAFF. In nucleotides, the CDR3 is TGCGCCAGCAGCTCAGCAGCAGACGGGGCTGAAGCTTTCTTT.

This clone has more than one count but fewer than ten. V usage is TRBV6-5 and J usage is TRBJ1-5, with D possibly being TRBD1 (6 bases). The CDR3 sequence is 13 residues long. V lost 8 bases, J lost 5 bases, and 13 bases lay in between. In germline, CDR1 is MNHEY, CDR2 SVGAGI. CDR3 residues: CASAAQGYQPQHF. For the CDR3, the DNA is TGTGCCAGCGCCGCCCAGGGGTATCAGCCCCAGCATTTT.

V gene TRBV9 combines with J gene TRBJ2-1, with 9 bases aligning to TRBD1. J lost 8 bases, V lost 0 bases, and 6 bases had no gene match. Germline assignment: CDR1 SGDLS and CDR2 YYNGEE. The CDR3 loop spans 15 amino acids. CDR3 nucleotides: TGTGCCAGCAGCGTAGCTACGGGACAGGGCTATGAGCAGTTCTTC. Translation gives CASSVATGQGYEQFF.

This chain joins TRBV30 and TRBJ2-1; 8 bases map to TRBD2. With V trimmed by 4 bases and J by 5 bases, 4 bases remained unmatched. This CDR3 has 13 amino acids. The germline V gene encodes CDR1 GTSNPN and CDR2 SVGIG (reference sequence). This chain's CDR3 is CAWTTRGDNEQFF. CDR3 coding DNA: TGTGCCTGGACGACGCGGGGGGACAATGAGCAGTTCTTC.

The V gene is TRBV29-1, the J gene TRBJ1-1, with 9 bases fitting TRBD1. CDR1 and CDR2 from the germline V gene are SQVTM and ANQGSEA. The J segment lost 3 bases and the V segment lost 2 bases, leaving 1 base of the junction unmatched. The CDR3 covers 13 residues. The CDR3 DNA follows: TGCAGCGTTGAAAGACAGGGGGACACTGAAGCTTTCTTT. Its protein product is CSVERQGDTEAFF.

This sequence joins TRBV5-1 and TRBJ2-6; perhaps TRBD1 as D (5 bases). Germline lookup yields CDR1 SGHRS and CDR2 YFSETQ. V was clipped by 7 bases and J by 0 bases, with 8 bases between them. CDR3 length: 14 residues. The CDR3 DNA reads TGCGCCAGCGCGACAGTCTCTGGGGCCAACGTCCTGACTTTC. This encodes CASATVSGANVLTF.

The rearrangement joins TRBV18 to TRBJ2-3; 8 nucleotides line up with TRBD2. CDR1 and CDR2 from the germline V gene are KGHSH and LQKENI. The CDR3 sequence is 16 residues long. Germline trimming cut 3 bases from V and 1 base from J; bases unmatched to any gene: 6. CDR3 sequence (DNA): TGTGCCAGCTCACCGACCAGCGGGGGTGGCACAGATACGCAGTATTTT. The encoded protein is CASSPTSGGGTDTQYF.

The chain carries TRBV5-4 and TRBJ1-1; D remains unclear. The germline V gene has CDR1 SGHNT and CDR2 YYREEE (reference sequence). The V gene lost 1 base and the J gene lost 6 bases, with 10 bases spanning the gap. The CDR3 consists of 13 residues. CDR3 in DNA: TGTGCCAGCAGCTTGATCGGGGTTTCTGAAGCTTTCTTT. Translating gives CASSLIGVSEAFF.

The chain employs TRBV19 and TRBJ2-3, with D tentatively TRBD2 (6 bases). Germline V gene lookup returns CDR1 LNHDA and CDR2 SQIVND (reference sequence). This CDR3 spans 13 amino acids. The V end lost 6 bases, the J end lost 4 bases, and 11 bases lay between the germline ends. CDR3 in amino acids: CASSPWGADTQYF. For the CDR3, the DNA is TGTGCCAGTAGCCCCTGGGGGGCAGATACGCAGTATTTT.

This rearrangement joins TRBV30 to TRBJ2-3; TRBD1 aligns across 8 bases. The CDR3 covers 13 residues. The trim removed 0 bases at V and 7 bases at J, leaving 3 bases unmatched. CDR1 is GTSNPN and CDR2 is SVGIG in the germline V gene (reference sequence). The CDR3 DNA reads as TGTGCCTGGAGTGTACAGGGGGTAAATACGCAGTATTTT. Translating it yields CAWSVQGVNTQYF. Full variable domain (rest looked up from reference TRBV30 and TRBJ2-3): SQTIHQWPATLVQPVGSPLSLECTVEGTSNPNLYWYRQAAGRGLQLLFYSVGIGQISSEVPQNLSASRPQDRQFILSSKKLLLSDSGFYLCAWSVQGVNTQYFGPGTRLTVL.

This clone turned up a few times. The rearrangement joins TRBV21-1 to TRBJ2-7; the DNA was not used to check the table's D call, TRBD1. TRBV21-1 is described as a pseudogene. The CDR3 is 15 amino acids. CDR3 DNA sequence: TGTGCCAGCAGCCTTTTCCGGGACAGAGGCTACGAGCAGTACTTC. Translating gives CASSLFRDRGYEQYF.

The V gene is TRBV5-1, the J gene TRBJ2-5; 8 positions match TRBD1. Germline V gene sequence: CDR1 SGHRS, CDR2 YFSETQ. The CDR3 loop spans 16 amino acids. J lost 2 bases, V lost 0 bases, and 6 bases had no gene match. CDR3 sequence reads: CASSLATGVAQETQYF. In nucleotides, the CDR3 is TGCGCCAGCAGCTTGGCGACAGGGGTCGCACAAGAGACCCAGTACTTC.

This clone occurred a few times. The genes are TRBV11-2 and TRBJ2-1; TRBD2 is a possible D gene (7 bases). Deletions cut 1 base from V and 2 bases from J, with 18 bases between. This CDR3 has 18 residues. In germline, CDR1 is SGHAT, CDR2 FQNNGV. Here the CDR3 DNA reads TGTGCCAGCAGCTTAGGGGGGGGGAGTGCAGGGGCCTACAATGAGCAGTTCTTC. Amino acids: CASSLGGGSAGAYNEQFF.

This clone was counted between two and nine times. In DNA, the CDR3 is TGCGCCAGCAGCCAAGACGAGGGGGCGAGAGCTTTCTTT. Translation gives CASSQDEGARAFF. The rearrangement joins TRBV4-1 to TRBJ1-1; TRBD1 aligns across 7 bases. The trim removed 0 bases at V and 10 bases at J, leaving 5 bases unmatched. Germline assignment: CDR1 MGHRA and CDR2 YSYEKL. CDR3 size: 13 residues.

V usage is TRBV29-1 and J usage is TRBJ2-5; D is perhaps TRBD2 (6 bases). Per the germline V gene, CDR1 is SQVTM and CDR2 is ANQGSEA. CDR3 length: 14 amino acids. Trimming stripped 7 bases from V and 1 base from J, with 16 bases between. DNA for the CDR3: TGCAGCGCTGGGGAGGTTAGGGCCCAAGAGACCCAGTACTTC. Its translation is CSAGEVRAQETQYF.

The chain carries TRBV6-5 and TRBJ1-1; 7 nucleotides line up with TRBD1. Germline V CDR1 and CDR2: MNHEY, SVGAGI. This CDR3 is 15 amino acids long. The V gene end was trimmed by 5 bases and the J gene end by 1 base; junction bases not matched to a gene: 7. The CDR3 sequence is CASSGPGGTNTEAFF. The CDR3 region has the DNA TGTGCCAGCAGTGGCCCAGGGGGTACGAACACTGAAGCTTTCTTT.